The 5 T cell receptor beta chains presented below share a single source sample, sequenced in a study of blood T cell repertoires in COVID-19. The table came from immunoSEQ multiplex PCR; TCRdb's copy has only in-frame clones and leaves some out. The profile shows around 24,000 clones, roughly 90% of them singletons. The source material was peripheral blood. The receptors stem from a human donor in a cohort sampled during active COVID-19.

This chain uses TRBV19 with TRBJ2-1; D perhaps matches TRBD2 (6 bases). CDR1 is LNHDA and CDR2 is SQIVND in the germline V gene (reference sequence). V lost 7 bases to trimming and J lost 3 bases, with 13 bases between them. The CDR3 runs to 14 residues. In DNA form, the CDR3 reads TGTGCCAGTACATCCGGGAGCCGCTACAATGAGCAGTTCTTC. It yields the protein CASTSGSRYNEQFF.

CDR3 sequence: CASSFRAGDLAKNIQYF. In DNA, the CDR3 is TGTGCCAGCAGTTTCAGGGCAGGGGACCTAGCCAAAAACATTCAGTACTTC. The V gene is TRBV27, the J gene TRBJ2-4, with D possibly matching TRBD1 (6 bases). Trimming shortened V by 3 bases and J by 0 bases, and 15 bases separated the two germline ends. Germline V gene sequence: CDR1 MNHEY, CDR2 SMNVEV (reference sequence). The CDR3 has 17 residues.

The table lists this clone with a count of one. The chain has TRBV24-1 and TRBJ2-3, with unresolved D. The CDR3 has 13 residues. Germline CDR1 and CDR2: KGHDR and SFDVKD. The ends were cut back, 2 bases at V and 0 bases at J, with 2 bases in the middle. The CDR3 spells CATSDSSTDTQYF. Here the CDR3 DNA reads TGTGCCACCAGTGATTCTAGCACAGATACGCAGTATTTT.

The chain couples TRBV5-4 to TRBJ2-7, with 8 bases lining up with TRBD1. V lost 4 bases to trimming and J lost 5 bases; unmatched junction nucleotides: 2. Germline CDR1 reads SGHNT; CDR2 reads YYREEE (reference sequence). This CDR3 spans 12 amino acids. CDR3 in DNA: TGTGCCAGCAGCCGACAGGGGAACGAGCAGTACTTC. Residues: CASSRQGNEQYF.

The V gene is TRBV12-3 or TRBV12-4, the J gene TRBJ1-1, with unresolved D. This CDR3 region has 13 residues. Deletions cut 7 bases from V and 10 bases from J, with 19 bases between. CDR3 nucleotides: TGTGCCAGCACCCCGGACTGGGCTAGTGGAGCTTTCTTT. Amino acids: CASTPDWASGAFF.